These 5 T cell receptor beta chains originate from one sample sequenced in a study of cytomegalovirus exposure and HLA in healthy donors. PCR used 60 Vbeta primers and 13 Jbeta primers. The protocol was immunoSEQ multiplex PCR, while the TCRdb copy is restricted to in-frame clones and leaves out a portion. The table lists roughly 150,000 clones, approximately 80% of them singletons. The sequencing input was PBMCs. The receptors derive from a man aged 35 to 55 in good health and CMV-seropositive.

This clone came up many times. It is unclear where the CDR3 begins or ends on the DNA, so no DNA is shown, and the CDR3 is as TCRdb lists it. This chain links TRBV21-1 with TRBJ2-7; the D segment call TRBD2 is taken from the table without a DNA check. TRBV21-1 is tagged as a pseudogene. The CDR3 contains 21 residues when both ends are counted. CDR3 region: CASSKAPFGSGNPRRGYEQYF.

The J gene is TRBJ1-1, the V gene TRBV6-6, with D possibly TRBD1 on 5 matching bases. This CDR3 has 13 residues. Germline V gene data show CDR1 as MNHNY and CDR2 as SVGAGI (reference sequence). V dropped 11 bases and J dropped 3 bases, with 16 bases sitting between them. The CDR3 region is CAVKDNRDTEAFF. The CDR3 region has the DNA TGTGCCGTAAAGGACAATCGGGACACTGAAGCTTTCTTT.

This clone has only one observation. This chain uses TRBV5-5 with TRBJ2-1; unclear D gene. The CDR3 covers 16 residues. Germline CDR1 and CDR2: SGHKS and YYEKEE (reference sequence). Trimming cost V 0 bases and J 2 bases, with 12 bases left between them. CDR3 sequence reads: CASSLVPGKTYNEQFF. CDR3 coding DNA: TGTGCCAGCAGCTTGGTGCCGGGTAAAACCTACAATGAGCAGTTCTTC. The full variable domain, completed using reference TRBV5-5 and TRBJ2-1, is DAGVTQSPTHLIKTRGQQVTLRCSPISGHKSVSWYQQVLGQGPQFIFQYYEKEERGRGNFPDRFSARQFPNYSSELNVNALLLGDSALYLCASSLVPGKTYNEQFFGPGTRLTVL.

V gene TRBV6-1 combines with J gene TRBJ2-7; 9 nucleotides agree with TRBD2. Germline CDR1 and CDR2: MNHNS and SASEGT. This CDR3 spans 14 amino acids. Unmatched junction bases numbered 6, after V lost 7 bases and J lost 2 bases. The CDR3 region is CASTLAGPTYEQYF. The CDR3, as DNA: TGTGCCAGCACACTAGCGGGTCCTACCTACGAGCAGTACTTC.

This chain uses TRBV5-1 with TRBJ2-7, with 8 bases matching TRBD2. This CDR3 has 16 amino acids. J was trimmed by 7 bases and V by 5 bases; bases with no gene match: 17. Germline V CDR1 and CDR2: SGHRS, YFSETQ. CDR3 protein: CASSLSPGLAAGEQYF. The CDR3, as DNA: TGCGCCAGCAGTCTTTCCCCCGGACTAGCAGCGGGTGAGCAGTACTTC.